A single sample is the source of the 31 T cell receptor beta chains below, sequenced in a study of Graves' ophthalmopathy and Graves' hyperthyroidism. RNA transcripts were the source from which TCR beta CDR3 regions were amplified. An initial RT-PCR round employing HTBI primers preceded a second-round multiplex PCR. TCRdb reprocessed the multiplex PCR reads via MiXCR and lists one record per CDR3 protein. The table lists 200,000 to 250,000 distinct CDR3 sequences, roughly 21% of them singletons. The sample comprised peripheral blood. These TCRs come from a woman aged 50 to 60 with Graves' ophthalmopathy.

This clonotype was seen at least ten times. The chain links TRBV5-6 to TRBJ2-5, with D maybe TRBD2 (6 bases). The CDR3 is 18 residues long. Between the trimmed V and J ends, which lost 3 bases and 1 base, there was a span of 22 bases. Germline CDR1 and CDR2: SGHDT and YYEEEE. The CDR3 coding sequence is TGTGCCAGCAGCTCGAAGCTAGCATCCGGGAGCACCCAAGAGACCCAGTACTTC. It translates to CASSSKLASGSTQETQYF. Full variable domain (outside the CDR3, taken from reference TRBV5-6 and TRBJ2-5): DAGVTQSPTHLIKTRGQQVTLRCSPKSGHDTVSWYQQALGQGPQFIFQYYEEEERQRGNFPDRFSGHQFPNYSSELNVNALLLGDSALYLCASSSKLASGSTQETQYFGPGTRLLVL.

In this sample, this clonotype turned up many times. The rearrangement uses TRBV20-1 and TRBJ1-2; tentatively, D is TRBD1 (5 bases). The germline V gene encodes CDR1 DFQATT and CDR2 SNEGSKA (reference sequence). Between the trimmed V and J ends, which lost 6 bases and 0 bases, there was a span of 17 bases. The CDR3 is made up of 15 amino acids. DNA for the CDR3: TGCAGTGCGCGATCGACAGAACCCTCTAACTATGGCTACACCTTC. Its translation: CSARSTEPSNYGYTF.

The sample holds many counts of this clonotype. J is TRBJ1-1 and V is TRBV7-9; a possible D gene is TRBD1 (5 bases). The germline CDR1 and CDR2 sequences are SEHNR and FQNEAQ (reference sequence). The CDR3 runs to 15 residues. Trimming removed 5 bases from V and 1 base from J, with 14 bases in between. Here the CDR3 DNA reads TGTGCCAGCAGCCCAGCGTTTGGGGGGAACACTGAAGCTTTCTTT. Protein: CASSPAFGGNTEAFF.

This clonotype showed up just once. J is TRBJ2-5 and V is TRBV27; the match to TRBD1 covers 9 bases. Germline loops: CDR1 MNHEY, CDR2 SMNVEV (reference sequence). J lost 4 bases, V lost 6 bases, and 3 bases had no gene match. This CDR3 contains 13 residues. The CDR3 sequence: CASRMTGGETQYF. The CDR3 DNA follows: TGTGCCAGCAGAATGACAGGGGGAGAGACCCAGTACTTC.

The chain carries TRBV6-2 or TRBV6-3 and TRBJ1-5; TRBD1 is a possible D gene (5 bases). Germline-derived CDR1 and CDR2 are MNHEY and SVGEGT. The CDR3 sequence is 14 residues long. V shed 4 bases and J shed 2 bases, with 9 bases lying between them. The CDR3 sequence: CASSSVRGNQPQHF. CDR3 coding DNA: TGTGCCAGCAGTTCAGTCAGGGGCAATCAGCCCCAGCATTTT.

The chain is built from TRBV7-2 and TRBJ2-7; D is unclear. Germline lookup yields CDR1 SGHTA and CDR2 FQGNSA. Trimming took off 5 bases at V and 9 bases at J, with 14 bases between the two ends. The CDR3 covers 12 residues. CDR3 residues: CASSRPTLGQYF. CDR3 sequence (DNA): TGTGCCAGCAGCCGCCCGACCCTGGGGCAGTACTTC.

Ten or more counts support this clonotype. The V and J genes are TRBV25-1 and TRBJ2-5; TRBD1 agrees at 9 bases. The CDR3 sequence is 14 residues long. J lost 1 base, V lost 6 bases, and 3 bases had no gene match. From germline, CDR1 is MGHDK and CDR2 SYGVNS. The DNA of the CDR3 is TGTGCCAGCAGCAAGACAGGGGGCCAAGAGACCCAGTACTTC. The encoded protein is CASSKTGGQETQYF.

There are many counts of this clonotype. The CDR3: CASSLVRTGGSTEAFF. DNA for the CDR3: TGTGCCAGCAGTTTAGTACGGACAGGGGGTAGCACTGAAGCTTTCTTT. V gene TRBV12-3 or TRBV12-4 combines with J gene TRBJ1-1; TRBD1 matches 10 bases. This CDR3 has 16 amino acids. J was trimmed by 4 bases and V by 1 base; bases with no gene match: 6.

This clonotype was seen at least ten times. A read error may account for a junction end that differs from germline. This chain links TRBV11-2 with TRBJ2-7; 8 bases are a match to TRBD2. Germline V gives CDR1 SGHAT, CDR2 FQNNGV. The CDR3 totals 14 residues. The CDR3 is CANSSGLDEYEQYF. Here the CDR3 DNA reads TGTGCCAACAGCTCGGGACTAGACGAGTACGAGCAGTACTTC.

This clonotype was observed a few times. In nucleotides, the CDR3 is TGTGCCAGCAGTACCCGGACTCAATCCTACGAGCAGTACTTC. This codes for CASSTRTQSYEQYF. V gene TRBV25-1 combines with J gene TRBJ2-7; the D gene is possibly TRBD2 (5 bases). The V gene lost 5 bases and the J gene lost 1 base, with 12 bases spanning the gap. CDR1 MGHDK and CDR2 SYGVNS come from the germline V gene. The CDR3 sequence is 14 residues long.

The CDR3 DNA reads TGTGCCAGCAGCGCAAGAACCCGGCCGGACACTGAAGCTTTCTTT. Its protein is CASSARTRPDTEAFF. V and J are TRBV27 and TRBJ1-1; no firm D call. Trimming took 6 bases from V and 3 from J, leaving 17 bases between them. Germline CDR1 reads MNHEY; CDR2 reads SMNVEV (reference sequence). The length of the CDR3 is 15 residues.

The table lists this clonotype with many counts. This chain uses TRBV6-1 with TRBJ1-2, with D perhaps TRBD1 (6 bases). CDR3 length: 15 residues. CDR1 is MNHNS and CDR2 is SASEGT in the germline V gene. Trimming shortened V by 0 bases and J by 8 bases, and 16 bases separated the two germline ends. The CDR3 region is CASSEADSFGGGYTF. DNA for the CDR3: TGTGCCAGCAGTGAAGCGGACAGTTTCGGGGGCGGCTACACCTTC.

The rearrangement joins TRBV30 to TRBJ1-2; no clear D. CDR3 length: 13 residues. Trimming took 6 bases from V and 6 from J, leaving 17 bases between them. CDR1 is GTSNPN and CDR2 is SVGIG in the germline V gene (reference sequence). The CDR3 DNA reads as TGTGCCTGTGGAGGGTCCGCGGGCGATGGCTACACCTTC. Translated, it gives CACGGSAGDGYTF.

In this sample, this clonotype turned up many times. The gene calls are TRBV6-1 and TRBJ2-7; 8 bases align to TRBD1. The germline gives CDR1 MNHNS, CDR2 SASEGT. This CDR3 has 14 residues. The V segment lost 6 bases and the J segment 3 bases; nucleotides outside the gene matches: 7. The CDR3 reads CASRTGTGVYEQYF. The CDR3 DNA follows: TGTGCCAGCAGAACCGGGACAGGAGTCTACGAGCAGTACTTC.

This clonotype was picked up many times. This chain uses TRBV5-6 with TRBJ2-7; maybe TRBD2 (6 bases). The CDR3 loop spans 15 amino acids. CDR1 and CDR2 (germline): SGHDT, YYEEEE. With 1 base removed from V and 0 bases from J, the gap between germline ends came to 11 bases. CDR3 nucleotides: TGTGCCAGCAGCTTGTCGGGAGCAGACTCCTACGAGCAGTACTTC. Amino acids: CASSLSGADSYEQYF.

This clonotype was seen at least ten times. The V gene is TRBV6-5, the J gene TRBJ1-1; no clear D. Germline assignment: CDR1 MNHEY and CDR2 SVGAGI. This CDR3 is 13 amino acids long. V was shortened by 0 bases and J by 4 bases, with 6 bases between the two germline ends. The CDR3 bases are TGTGCCAGCAGTTACTCCCCTGTCACTGAAGCTTTCTTT. Translated, it gives CASSYSPVTEAFF.

The genes are TRBV6-1 and TRBJ2-7, with 9 bases identical to TRBD1. The CDR3 is 17 amino acids. The germline V gene encodes CDR1 MNHNS and CDR2 SASEGT. The V gene end was trimmed by 6 bases and the J gene end by 0 bases; junction bases not matched to a gene: 12. CDR3 DNA: TGTGCCAGCAGGAGTGGGATGGGACAGGGAAACTCCTACGAGCAGTACTTC. Encoded protein: CASRSGMGQGNSYEQYF.

V usage is TRBV28 and J usage is TRBJ1-2, with D possibly being TRBD1 (5 bases). The ends were cut back, 5 bases at V and 7 bases at J, with 11 bases in the middle. The CDR3 spans 12 residues. The germline V gene has CDR1 MDHEN and CDR2 SYDVKM. CDR3: CASSLRAVGYTF. CDR3 nucleotides: TGTGCCAGCAGTCTCAGGGCGGTTGGCTACACCTTC.

This clonotype was seen ten or more times. The gene calls are TRBV7-9 and TRBJ2-7; D is unclear. The CDR3 has 11 amino acids. Germline loops: CDR1 SEHNR, CDR2 FQNEAQ (reference sequence). V lost 3 bases to trimming and J lost 6 bases, with 6 bases between them. In nucleotides, the CDR3 is TGTGCCAGCAGCTTGAGAAGCGAGCAGTACTTC. Protein sequence: CASSLRSEQYF.

This clonotype was seen repeatedly, ten times or more. This chain connects TRBV11-2 to TRBJ2-7; D may be TRBD2 (8 bases). CDR1 is SGHAT, CDR2 FQNNGV, per germline. Deletions cut 3 bases from V and 5 bases from J, with 20 bases between. The CDR3 sequence is 16 residues long. CDR3: CASSFLSGGGLNEQYF. The CDR3 region has the DNA TGTGCCAGCAGCTTTCTGTCGGGAGGGGGCTTGAACGAGCAGTACTTC.

Remarks on this clonotype: The junction and the germline gene differ at one end; a read error may be behind it. This chain connects TRBV19 to TRBJ2-5; D is possibly TRBD1 or TRBD2 (5 bases each). Germline loops: CDR1 LNHDA, CDR2 SQIVND (reference sequence). This CDR3 contains 12 residues. The CDR3 region has the DNA TGTGCCAGTAGTCCAGACTTAGGGACCCGGTACTTC. Translated, it gives CASSPDLGTRYF.

Here the CDR3 DNA reads TGTGCCAGCAGCTCCGATGGGACTCACCAAGAGACCCAGTACTTC. Amino acid sequence: CASSSDGTHQETQYF. The chain couples TRBV7-2 to TRBJ2-5; D is perhaps TRBD2 (6 bases). V was trimmed by 4 bases and J by 0 bases, leaving 12 bases between them. The length of the CDR3 is 15 residues. Germline CDR1 and CDR2: SGHTA and FQGNSA.

This clonotype came up many times. CDR3 amino acids: CSAKTTPAATIHEQYF. The CDR3 DNA reads TGCAGCGCCAAGACTACCCCCGCGGCTACTATCCACGAGCAGTACTTC. The chain is built from TRBV29-1 and TRBJ2-7; a possible D gene is TRBD2 (5 bases). The V end lost 7 bases, the J end lost 5 bases, and 27 bases lay between the germline ends. CDR1 and CDR2 (germline): SQVTM, ANQGSEA. This CDR3 spans 16 amino acids.

CDR3 nucleotide sequence: TGTGCCAGCAGTCTACGGGGGATTGGGCGACGGGACGGATCCTACGAGCAGTACTTC. Its translation is CASSLRGIGRRDGSYEQYF. This chain joins TRBV6-2 or TRBV6-3 and TRBJ2-7; tentative D call: TRBD2 (6 bases). Germline CDR1 reads MNHEY; CDR2 reads SVGEGT. The CDR3 is 19 amino acids. Trimming took 5 bases from V and 1 from J, leaving 27 bases between them.

This clonotype came up many times. This chain's CDR3 is CASSPTSRGTQYF. The CDR3 nucleotides read TGTGCCAGCTCTCCCACCTCCCGGGGGACCCAGTACTTC. The chain has TRBV7-2 and TRBJ2-5; TRBD2 is a possible D gene (5 bases). Germline V CDR1 and CDR2: SGHTA, FQGNSA. The CDR3 covers 13 residues. V was pared by 8 bases and J by 7 bases, with 17 bases between.

This clonotype has a count of ten or more. The chain has TRBV7-2 and TRBJ1-1, with a possible D match to TRBD1 (6 bases). This CDR3 region has 14 residues. The V gene lost 5 bases and the J gene lost 5 bases, with 15 bases spanning the gap. Germline CDR1 and CDR2: SGHTA and FQGNSA. The CDR3 here is CASSVRQGTTEAFF. CDR3 coding DNA: TGTGCCAGCAGCGTACGGCAGGGGACGACTGAAGCTTTCTTT.

This clonotype was counted between two and nine times. This chain links TRBV4-2 with TRBJ2-7; a weak D match, TRBD1 (6 bases). The V end lost 0 bases, the J end lost 0 bases, and 12 bases lay between the germline ends. In germline, CDR1 is LGHNA, CDR2 YNFKEQ. CDR3 length: 16 amino acids. The CDR3 spells CASSQEGHQSSYEQYF. For the CDR3, the DNA is TGTGCCAGCAGCCAAGAGGGACACCAGAGCTCCTACGAGCAGTACTTC.

This clonotype has ten or more counts. The chain joins TRBV2 to TRBJ2-2; TRBD2 is a possible D gene (6 bases). Looked up from germline, CDR1 is SNHLY and CDR2 is FYNNEI. This CDR3 comprises 16 residues. V shed 5 bases and J shed 0 bases, with 13 bases lying between them. The DNA for the CDR3 is TGTGCCAGCAGTCATCGCGGGGCTGCGAACACCGGGGAGCTGTTTTTT. It specifies CASSHRGAANTGELFF.

This clonotype was seen at least ten times. The chain couples TRBV19 to TRBJ2-7; 7 bases are a match to TRBD1. Germline V gene data show CDR1 as LNHDA and CDR2 as SQIVND (reference sequence). Trimming took 3 bases from V and 6 from J; bases not matched to a gene: 8. The CDR3 contains 14 residues. The CDR3 DNA reads TGTGCCAGTAGTATCGGGGCACAGGGGAGCGAGCAGTACTTC. As protein: CASSIGAQGSEQYF.

This clonotype was counted many times. The CDR3 DNA reads TGTGCCAGTAGTATATTTGGCGGAGGGGAGACCCAGTACTTC. As protein: CASSIFGGGETQYF. The chain couples TRBV19 to TRBJ2-5; possibly TRBD2 for D (6 bases). Looked up from germline, CDR1 is LNHDA and CDR2 is SQIVND (reference sequence). The CDR3 runs 14 residues. V was cut by 2 bases and J by 5 bases, with 12 bases left in between.

The rearrangement uses TRBV6-1 and TRBJ2-7, with D possibly TRBD1 on 5 matching bases. Per the germline V gene, CDR1 is MNHNS and CDR2 is SASEGT. The CDR3 loop spans 15 amino acids. Deletions cut 6 bases from V and 9 bases from J, with 24 bases between. The CDR3 sequence: CASSHNTPGYDAQYF. CDR3 in DNA: TGTGCCAGCAGCCACAACACCCCAGGGTATGATGCGCAGTACTTC.